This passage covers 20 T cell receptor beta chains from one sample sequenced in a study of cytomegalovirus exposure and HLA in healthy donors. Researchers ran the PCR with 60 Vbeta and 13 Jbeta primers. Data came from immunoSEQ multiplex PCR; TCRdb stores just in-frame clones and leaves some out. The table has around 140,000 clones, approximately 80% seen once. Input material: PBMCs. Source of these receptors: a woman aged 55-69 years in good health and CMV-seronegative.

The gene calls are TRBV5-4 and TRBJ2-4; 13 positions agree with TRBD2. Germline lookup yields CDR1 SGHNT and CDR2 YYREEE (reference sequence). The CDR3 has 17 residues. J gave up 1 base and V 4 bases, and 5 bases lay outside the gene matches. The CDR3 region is CASSRTSGGLAKNIQYF. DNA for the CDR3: TGTGCCAGCAGCAGGACTAGCGGGGGTCTTGCCAAAAACATTCAGTACTTC.

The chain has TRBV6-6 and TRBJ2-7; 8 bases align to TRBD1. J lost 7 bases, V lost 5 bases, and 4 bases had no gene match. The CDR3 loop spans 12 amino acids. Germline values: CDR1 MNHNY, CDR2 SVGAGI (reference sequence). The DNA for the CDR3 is TGTGCCAGCAGTGGACAGGGTGGGGAGCAGTACTTC. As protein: CASSGQGGEQYF.

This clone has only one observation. The CDR3 nucleotides read TGTGCCAGCGGACCTTTAGCGGGGAGCTCCTACAATGAGCAGTTCTTC. This encodes CASGPLAGSSYNEQFF. The chain couples TRBV27 to TRBJ2-1, with TRBD2 matching 8 bases. The CDR3 covers 16 residues. Trimming removed 8 bases from V and 0 bases from J; junction bases left unmatched: 9. Per the germline V gene, CDR1 is MNHEY and CDR2 is SMNVEV (reference sequence).

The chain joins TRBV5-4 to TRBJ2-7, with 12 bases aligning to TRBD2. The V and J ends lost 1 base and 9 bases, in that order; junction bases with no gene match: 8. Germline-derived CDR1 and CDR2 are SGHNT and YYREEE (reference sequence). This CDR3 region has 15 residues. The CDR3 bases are TGTGCCAGCAGCTTGAATCGGGTGACTAGCGGGAGGCAGTACTTC. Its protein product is CASSLNRVTSGRQYF.

DNA of the CDR3: TGTGCCAGCAGCGTATTGTGGGGAGACACTGAAGCTTTCTTT. Its protein is CASSVLWGDTEAFF. The chain carries TRBV9 and TRBJ1-1; no clear D. CDR3 length equals 14 residues. Looked up from germline, CDR1 is SGDLS and CDR2 is YYNGEE. V was shortened by 1 base and J by 3 bases, with 10 bases between the two germline ends.

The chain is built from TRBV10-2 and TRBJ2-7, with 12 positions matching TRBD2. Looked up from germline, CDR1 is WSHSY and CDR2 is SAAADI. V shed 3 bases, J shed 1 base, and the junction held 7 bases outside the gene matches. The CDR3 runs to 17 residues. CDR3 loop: CASSDGSSGRGSYEQYF. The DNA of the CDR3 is TGCGCCAGCAGTGATGGGTCTAGCGGGAGGGGTTCCTACGAGCAGTACTTC.

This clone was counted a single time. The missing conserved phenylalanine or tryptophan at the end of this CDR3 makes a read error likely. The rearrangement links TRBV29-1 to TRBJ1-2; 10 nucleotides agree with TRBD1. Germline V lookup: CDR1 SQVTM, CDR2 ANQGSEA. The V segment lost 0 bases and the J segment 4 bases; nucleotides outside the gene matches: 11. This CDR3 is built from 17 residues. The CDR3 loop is CSVEDAWTGGFIYGYTS. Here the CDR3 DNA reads TGCAGCGTTGAAGACGCGTGGACAGGGGGATTCATCTATGGCTACACCTCC.

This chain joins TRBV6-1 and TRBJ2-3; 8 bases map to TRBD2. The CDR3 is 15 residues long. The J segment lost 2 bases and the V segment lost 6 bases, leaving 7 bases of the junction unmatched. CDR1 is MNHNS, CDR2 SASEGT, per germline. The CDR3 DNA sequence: TGTGCCAGCAGGGGAGCGGGGGCCACCACAGATACGCAGTATTTT. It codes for CASRGAGATTDTQYF.

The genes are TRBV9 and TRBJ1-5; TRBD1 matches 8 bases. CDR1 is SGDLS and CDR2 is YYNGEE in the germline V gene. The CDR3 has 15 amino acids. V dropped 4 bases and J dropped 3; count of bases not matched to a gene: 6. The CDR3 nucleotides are TGTGCCAGCAGCTTCGGACAGGGCCCCAATCAGCCCCAGCATTTT. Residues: CASSFGQGPNQPQHF.

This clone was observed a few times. CDR3 sequence (DNA): TGCGCCAGCAGAGAGACAGGGGGAGTAAGGGAGCAGTTCTTC. It specifies CASRETGGVREQFF. The V call is TRBV5-1, the J call TRBJ2-1, with 9 bases fitting TRBD1. The CDR3 is made up of 14 amino acids. V lost 5 bases, J lost 10 bases, and 10 bases stayed unmatched. Germline V gene lookup returns CDR1 SGHRS and CDR2 YFSETQ.

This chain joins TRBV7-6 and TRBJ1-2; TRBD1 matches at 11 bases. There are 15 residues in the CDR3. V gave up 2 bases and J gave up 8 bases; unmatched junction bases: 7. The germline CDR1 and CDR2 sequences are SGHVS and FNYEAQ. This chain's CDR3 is CASSLTGQGAAGYTF. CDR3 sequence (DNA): TGTGCCAGCAGCTTAACCGGACAGGGGGCGGCCGGCTACACCTTC.

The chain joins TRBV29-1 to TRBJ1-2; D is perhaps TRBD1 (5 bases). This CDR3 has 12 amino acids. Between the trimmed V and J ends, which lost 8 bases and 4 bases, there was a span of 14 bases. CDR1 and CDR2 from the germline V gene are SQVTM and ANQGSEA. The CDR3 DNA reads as TGCAGCTCCTGGTACCAGGGCTATGGCTACACCTTC. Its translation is CSSWYQGYGYTF.

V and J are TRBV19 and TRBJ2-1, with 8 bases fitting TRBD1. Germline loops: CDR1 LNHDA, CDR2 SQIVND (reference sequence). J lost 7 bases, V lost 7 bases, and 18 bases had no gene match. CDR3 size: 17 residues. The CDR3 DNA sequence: TGTGCCAGTACCTCCTCTTCAGGGGGCCACCGCTTAAATGAGCAGTTCTTC. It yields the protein CASTSSSGGHRLNEQFF.

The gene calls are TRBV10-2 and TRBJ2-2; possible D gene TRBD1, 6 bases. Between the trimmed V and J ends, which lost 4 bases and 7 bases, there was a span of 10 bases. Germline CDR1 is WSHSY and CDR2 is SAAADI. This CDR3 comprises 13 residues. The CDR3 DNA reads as TGCGCCAGCAGTGGACAGGACGGCGGGGAGCTGTTTTTT. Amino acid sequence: CASSGQDGGELFF.

In DNA form, the CDR3 reads TGTGCCAGCAGTGTTGCAGGGTCGAACACTGAAGCTTTCTTT. Its protein product is CASSVAGSNTEAFF. The genes are TRBV6-1 and TRBJ1-1, with D possibly being TRBD1 (5 bases). The CDR3 has 14 amino acids. V lost 4 bases and J 1 base, leaving 10 bases between the germline ends. Germline V gives CDR1 MNHNS, CDR2 SASEGT.

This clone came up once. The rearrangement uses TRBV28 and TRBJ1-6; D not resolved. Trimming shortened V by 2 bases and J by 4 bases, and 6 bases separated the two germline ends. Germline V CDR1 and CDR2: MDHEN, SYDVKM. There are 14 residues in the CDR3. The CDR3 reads CASSLAGYNSPLHF. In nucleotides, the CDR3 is TGTGCCAGCAGTTTAGCGGGGTATAATTCACCCCTCCACTTT. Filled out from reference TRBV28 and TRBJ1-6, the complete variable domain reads DVKVTQSSRYLVKRTGEKVFLECVQDMDHENMFWYRQDPGLGLRLIYFSYDVKMKEKGDIPEGYSVSREKKERFSLILESASTNQTSMYLCASSLAGYNSPLHFGNGTRLTVT.

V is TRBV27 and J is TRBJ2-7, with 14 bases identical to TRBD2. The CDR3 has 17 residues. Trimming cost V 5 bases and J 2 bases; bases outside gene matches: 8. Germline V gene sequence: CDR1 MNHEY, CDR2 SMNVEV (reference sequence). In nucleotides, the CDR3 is TGTGCCAGCAGTCCCCGGGGACTAGCGGGAGCCACCTACGAGCAGTACTTC. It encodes CASSPRGLAGATYEQYF.

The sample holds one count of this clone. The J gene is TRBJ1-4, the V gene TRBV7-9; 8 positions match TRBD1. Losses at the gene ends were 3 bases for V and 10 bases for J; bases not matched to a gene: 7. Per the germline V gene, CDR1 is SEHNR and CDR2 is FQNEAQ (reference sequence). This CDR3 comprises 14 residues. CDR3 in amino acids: CASSLTGEIGKLFF. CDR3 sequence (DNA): TGTGCCAGCAGCTTGACAGGGGAGATTGGAAAACTGTTTTTT.

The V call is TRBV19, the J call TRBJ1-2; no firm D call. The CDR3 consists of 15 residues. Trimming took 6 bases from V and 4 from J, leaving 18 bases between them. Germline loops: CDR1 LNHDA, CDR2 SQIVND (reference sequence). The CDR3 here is CASRESPNTIYGYTF. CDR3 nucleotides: TGTGCCAGTAGGGAGAGCCCCAACACTATCTATGGCTACACCTTC.

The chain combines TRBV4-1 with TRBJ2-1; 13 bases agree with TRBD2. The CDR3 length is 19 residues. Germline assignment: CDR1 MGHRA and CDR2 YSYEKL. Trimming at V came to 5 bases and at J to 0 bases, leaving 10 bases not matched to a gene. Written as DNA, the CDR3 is TGCGCCAGCAGCGGATACGGGACTAGCGGGGCAAGCTCCTACAATGAGCAGTTCTTC. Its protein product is CASSGYGTSGASSYNEQFF.